Included here is one T cell receptor (beta chain) sequence, with context. CD8 cells regarded as naive lacked CD45RO, were positively chosen for CCR7, and omitted terminally differentiated effector memory CD45RA+ cells. The data derive from a study of shared clonotypes between healthy human individuals. Measured with immunoSEQ multiplex PCR; TCRdb has only the in-frame clones, and not every one. The table has approximately 600,000 clones, about 95% seen once. This TCR came from a woman between 25 and 40 years old in good health. Sequenced material: naive CD8+ T cells sorted from blood.

CDR3 region: CASSLSSLRYEQYF. In nucleotides, the CDR3 is TGTGCCAGCAGCTTGTCCAGCCTCCGCTACGAGCAGTACTTC. The chain is built from TRBV5-4 and TRBJ2-7; D call uncertain. The CDR3 runs 14 residues. Trimming pared 1 base from V and 3 bases from J, leaving 11 bases between. Germline assignment: CDR1 SGHNT and CDR2 YYREEE (reference sequence).